The 10 T cell receptor beta chains given below trace back to one sample, sequenced in a study of T cells in localized non-small cell lung cancer. Using immunoSEQ multiplex PCR, the repertoire was profiled, and TCRdb retains in-frame clones only, with some absent. The profile covers 70,000 or so clones, with approximately 88% appearing a single time and roughly 1.4% taken by the ten largest. Source: peripheral blood, taken before any cancer treatment. The origin of the receptors is a female donor older than 55 with stage I lung adenocarcinoma.

The chain couples TRBV4-3 to TRBJ2-3, with no clear D. Germline CDR1 is LGHNA and CDR2 is YSLEER. This CDR3 contains 18 residues. Trimming shortened V by 0 bases and J by 1 base, and 17 bases separated the two germline ends. CDR3 protein: CASSQEVMRPTGTDTQYF. CDR3 sequence (DNA): TGCGCCAGCAGCCAAGAAGTCATGCGACCAACGGGCACAGATACGCAGTATTTT.

The chain uses TRBV10-2 and TRBJ2-1; D is unclear. CDR1 is WSHSY, CDR2 SAAADI, per germline. This CDR3 comprises 15 residues. The germline V and J ends were trimmed by 6 bases and 3 bases, with 15 bases remaining between them. The CDR3 loop reads CASREDRGVYNEQFF. In nucleotides, the CDR3 is TGCGCCAGCAGAGAAGACCGAGGAGTCTACAATGAGCAGTTCTTC.

The chain recombines TRBV5-1 with TRBJ2-1, with D unresolved. Germline-derived CDR1 and CDR2 are SGHRS and YFSETQ. Trimming removed 4 bases from V and 9 bases from J, with 17 bases in between. The CDR3 spans 14 residues. The CDR3: CASSPRLGEGEQFF. CDR3 coding DNA: TGCGCCAGCAGCCCGAGACTTGGAGAAGGTGAGCAGTTCTTC.

The chain has TRBV6-5 and TRBJ1-1; D might be TRBD1 (5 bases). CDR3 length equals 15 residues. The V gene's germline CDR1 is MNHEY and CDR2 SVGAGI. Trimming removed 6 bases from V and 2 bases from J, with 16 bases in between. CDR3 nucleotide sequence: TGTGCCAGCAGGGGAACCAGGGACCCCAACACTGAAGCTTTCTTT. This encodes CASRGTRDPNTEAFF.

This clone was counted between two and nine times. The genes are TRBV19 and TRBJ1-4; D ambiguous. The CDR3 has 13 amino acids. Germline CDR1 reads LNHDA; CDR2 reads SQIVND (reference sequence). With 7 bases removed from V and 0 bases from J, the gap between germline ends came to 6 bases. The CDR3 reads CASIGTTNEKLFF. CDR3 coding DNA: TGTGCCAGTATAGGTACAACTAATGAAAAACTGTTTTTT.

The chain combines TRBV2 with TRBJ1-6; no clear D. This CDR3 comprises 15 residues. CDR1 and CDR2 (germline): SNHLY, FYNNEI. Trimming took 2 bases from V and 7 from J, leaving 12 bases between them. The CDR3 region is CASSELREKNSPLHF. As DNA, the CDR3 is TGTGCCAGCAGTGAATTACGGGAGAAGAATTCACCCCTCCACTTT.

The table lists this clone with a count of one. This chain joins TRBV18 and TRBJ2-7; no firm D call. The length of the CDR3 is 15 residues. Germline-derived CDR1 and CDR2 are KGHSH and LQKENI. The V end was cut by 6 bases, the J end by 2 bases, with 17 bases between. CDR3: CASSPRLGVTYEQYF. The CDR3 coding sequence is TGTGCCAGCTCGCCCCGGCTTGGAGTCACCTACGAGCAGTACTTC.

A few counts support this clone. One junction end disagrees with the germline gene, perhaps due to a read error. V usage is TRBV19 and J usage is TRBJ2-4; D is uncertain. The length of the CDR3 is 14 residues. In germline, CDR1 is LNHDA, CDR2 SQIVND (reference sequence). The CDR3 bases are TGTGCCAGTAGTGTAGACCCAAGCAGCAGCATTCAGTACTTC. Residues: CASSVDPSSSIQYF.

The rearrangement links TRBV19 to TRBJ2-1; D may be TRBD1 (6 bases). The V and J ends lost 5 bases and 0 bases respectively, with 11 bases between them. CDR1 LNHDA and CDR2 SQIVND come from the germline V gene (reference sequence). This CDR3 spans 15 amino acids. CDR3 coding DNA: TGTGCCAGTAGTCAACGACAGGTCTCCTACAATGAGCAGTTCTTC. Translation: CASSQRQVSYNEQFF.

The chain carries TRBV2 and TRBJ1-6; D is perhaps TRBD1 (6 bases). Germline V gene sequence: CDR1 SNHLY, CDR2 FYNNEI. The V end lost 6 bases, the J end lost 3 bases, and 12 bases lay between the germline ends. The CDR3 contains 15 residues. The CDR3 coding sequence is TGTGCCAGCAGCCCCGGGACATACTATAATTCACCCCTCCACTTT. It specifies CASSPGTYYNSPLHF.